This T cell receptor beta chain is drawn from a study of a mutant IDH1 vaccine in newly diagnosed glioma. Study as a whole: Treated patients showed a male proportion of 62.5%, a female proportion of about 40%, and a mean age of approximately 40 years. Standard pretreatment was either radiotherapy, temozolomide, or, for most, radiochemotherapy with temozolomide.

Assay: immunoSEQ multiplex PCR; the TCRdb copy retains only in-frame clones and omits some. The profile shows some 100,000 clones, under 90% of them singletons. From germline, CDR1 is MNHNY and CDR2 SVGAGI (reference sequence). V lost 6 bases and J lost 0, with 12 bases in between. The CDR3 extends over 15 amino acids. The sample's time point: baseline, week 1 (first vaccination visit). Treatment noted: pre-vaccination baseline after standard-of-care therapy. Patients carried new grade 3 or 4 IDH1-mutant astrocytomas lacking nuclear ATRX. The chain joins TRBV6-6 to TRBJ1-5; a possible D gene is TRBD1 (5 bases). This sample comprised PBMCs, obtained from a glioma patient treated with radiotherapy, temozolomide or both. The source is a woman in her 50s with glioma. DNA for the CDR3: TGTGCCAGCAGCCCCGGGGGGTTTAGCAATCAGCCCCAGCATTTT. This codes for CASSPGGFSNQPQHF.